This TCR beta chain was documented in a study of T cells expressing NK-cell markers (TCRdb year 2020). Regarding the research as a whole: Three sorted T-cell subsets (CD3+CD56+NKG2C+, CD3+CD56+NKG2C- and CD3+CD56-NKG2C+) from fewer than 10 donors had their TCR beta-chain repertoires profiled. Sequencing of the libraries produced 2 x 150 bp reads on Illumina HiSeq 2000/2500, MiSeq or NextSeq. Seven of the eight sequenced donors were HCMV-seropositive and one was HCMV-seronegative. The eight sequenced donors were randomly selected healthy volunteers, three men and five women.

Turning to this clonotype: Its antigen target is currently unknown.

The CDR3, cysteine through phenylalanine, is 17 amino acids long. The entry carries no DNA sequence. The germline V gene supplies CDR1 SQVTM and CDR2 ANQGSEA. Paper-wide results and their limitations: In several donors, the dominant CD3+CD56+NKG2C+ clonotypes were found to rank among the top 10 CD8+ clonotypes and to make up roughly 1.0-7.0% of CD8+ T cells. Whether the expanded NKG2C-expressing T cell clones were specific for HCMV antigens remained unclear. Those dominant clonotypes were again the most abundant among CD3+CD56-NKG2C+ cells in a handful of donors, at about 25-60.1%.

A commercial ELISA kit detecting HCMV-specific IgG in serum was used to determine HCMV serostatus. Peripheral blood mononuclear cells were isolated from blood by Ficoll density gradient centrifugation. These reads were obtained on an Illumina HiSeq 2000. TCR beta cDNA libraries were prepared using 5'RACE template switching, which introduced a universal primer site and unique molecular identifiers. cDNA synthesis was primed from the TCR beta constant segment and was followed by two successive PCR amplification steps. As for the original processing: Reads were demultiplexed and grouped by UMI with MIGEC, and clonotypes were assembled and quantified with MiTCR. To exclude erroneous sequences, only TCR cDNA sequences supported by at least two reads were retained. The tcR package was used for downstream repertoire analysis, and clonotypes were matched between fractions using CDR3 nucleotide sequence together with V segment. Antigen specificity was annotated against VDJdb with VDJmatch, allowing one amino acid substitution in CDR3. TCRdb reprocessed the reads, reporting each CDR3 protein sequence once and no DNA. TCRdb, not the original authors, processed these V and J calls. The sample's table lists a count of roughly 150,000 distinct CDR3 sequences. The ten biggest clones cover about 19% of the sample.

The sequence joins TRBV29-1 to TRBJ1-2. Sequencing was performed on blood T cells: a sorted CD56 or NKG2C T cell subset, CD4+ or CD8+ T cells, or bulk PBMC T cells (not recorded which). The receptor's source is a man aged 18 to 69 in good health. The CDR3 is CSANLVEWGPTNYGYTF.